The present T cell receptor (beta chain) was sequenced within a study of shared clonotypes between healthy human individuals. The overall study: CD4 naive and CD4 memory each took three plates per donor, while CD8 naive took two and CD8 memory one.

The germline gives CDR1 SEHNR, CDR2 FQNEAQ (reference sequence). Trimming stripped 3 bases from V and 5 bases from J, with 10 bases between. CDR3 length equals 13 residues. Points from the study as a whole: Sequencing depth was expected to influence donor clonotype sharing. It was observed that about 5% of naive CD4 clonotypes were shared across several donors.

Comments on this clone: Its antigen is not identified. At the DNA level, this CDR3 is encoded by other sequences in the same sample as well.

Using immunoSEQ multiplex PCR, the repertoire was profiled, and TCRdb retains in-frame clones only, with some absent. The sample holds around 2.1 million clones, 85% to 95% seen once. In the naive CD8 group, cells lacked CD45RO and were positively selected for CCR7, so terminally differentiated effector memory CD45RA+ cells were left out. Donors comprised only Caucasian adults living in Nashville, Tennessee. Sequenced sample: naive CD8+ T cells from PBMCs. The chain links TRBV7-9 to TRBJ2-5; D possibly corresponds to TRBD2 (6 bases). The source is a man aged 18 to 30 in good health. Some clones in this sample may be carry-over from other donors' samples. DNA for the CDR3: TGTGCCAGCAGCTTGGGTGGAGGGGAGACCCAGTACTTC. Translation: CASSLGGGETQYF.